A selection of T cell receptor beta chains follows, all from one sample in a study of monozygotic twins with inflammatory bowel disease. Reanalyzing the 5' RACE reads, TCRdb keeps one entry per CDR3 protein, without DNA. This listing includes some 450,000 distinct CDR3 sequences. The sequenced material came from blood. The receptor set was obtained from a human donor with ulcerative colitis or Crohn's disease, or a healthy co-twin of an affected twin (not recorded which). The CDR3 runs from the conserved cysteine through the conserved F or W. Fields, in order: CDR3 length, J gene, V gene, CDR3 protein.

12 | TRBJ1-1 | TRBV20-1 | CSASKEIGEAFF
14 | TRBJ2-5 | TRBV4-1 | CASSQDPARETQYF
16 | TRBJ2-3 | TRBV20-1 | CSARRSSRGQRDTQYF
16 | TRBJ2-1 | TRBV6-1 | CASSEWGDRPYNEQFF
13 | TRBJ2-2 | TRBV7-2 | CASSNTFTGELFF
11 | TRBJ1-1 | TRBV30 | CAWSVTVETFF
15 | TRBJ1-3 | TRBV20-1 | CSARARGQSGNTIYF
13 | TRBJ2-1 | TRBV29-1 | CSVDSGWDNEQFF
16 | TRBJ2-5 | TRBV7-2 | CASSPSGLAGVETQYF
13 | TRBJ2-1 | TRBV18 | CASSTTGSNEQFF
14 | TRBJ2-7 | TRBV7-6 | CASSPLGGSYEQYF
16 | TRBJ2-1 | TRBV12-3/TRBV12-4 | CASSSPGPVRRNEQFF
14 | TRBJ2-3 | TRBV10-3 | CAISESRGQDTQYF
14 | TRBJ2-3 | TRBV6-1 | CASRRGANTDTQYF
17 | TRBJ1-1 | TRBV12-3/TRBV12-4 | CASSSSHGTGVSLEAFF
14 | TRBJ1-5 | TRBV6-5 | CASRYDRGNQPQHF
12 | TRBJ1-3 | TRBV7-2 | CASSYMGNTIYF